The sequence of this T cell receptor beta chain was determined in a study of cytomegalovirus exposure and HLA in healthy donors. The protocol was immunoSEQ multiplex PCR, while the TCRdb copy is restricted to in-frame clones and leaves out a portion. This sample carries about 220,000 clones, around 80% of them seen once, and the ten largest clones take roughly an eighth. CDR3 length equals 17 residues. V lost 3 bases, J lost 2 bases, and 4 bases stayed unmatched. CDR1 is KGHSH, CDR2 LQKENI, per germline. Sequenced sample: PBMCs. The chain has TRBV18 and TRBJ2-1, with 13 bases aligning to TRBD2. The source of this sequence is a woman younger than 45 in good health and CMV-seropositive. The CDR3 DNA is TGTGCCAGCTCACCTCGACTAGCGGGAGGCGCCTACAATGAGCAGTTCTTC. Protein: CASSPRLAGGAYNEQFF.